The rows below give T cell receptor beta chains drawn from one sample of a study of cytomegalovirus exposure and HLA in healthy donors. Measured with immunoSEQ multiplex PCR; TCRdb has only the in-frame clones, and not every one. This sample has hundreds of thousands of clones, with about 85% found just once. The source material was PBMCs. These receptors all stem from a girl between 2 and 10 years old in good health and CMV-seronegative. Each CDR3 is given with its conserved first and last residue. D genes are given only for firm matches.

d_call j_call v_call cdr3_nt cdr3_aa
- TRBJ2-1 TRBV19 TGTGCCAGTAGTATTTCGACAGCCCATGAGCAGTTCTTC CASSISTAHEQFF
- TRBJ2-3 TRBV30 TGTGCCTGGAGTGCAATCCGCACAGATACGCAGTATTTT CAWSAIRTDTQYF
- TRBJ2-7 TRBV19 TGTGCCAGTAGTGGGCTAGCGACGTCCTACGAGCAGTACTTC CASSGLATSYEQYF
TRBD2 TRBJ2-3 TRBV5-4 TGTGCCAGCAGTTCGACTAGCGTCACAGATACGCAGTATTTT CASSSTSVTDTQYF
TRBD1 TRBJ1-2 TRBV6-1 TGTGCCAGCAGGCCCTACCCACAGGGGACATATGGCTACACCTTC CASRPYPQGTYGYTF
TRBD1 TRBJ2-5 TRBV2 TGTGCCAGCAGTCGGCGGGGACAGGGAGGAGGAGAGACCCAGTACTTC CASSRRGQGGGETQYF
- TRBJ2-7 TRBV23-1 TGCGCCAGCAGTCAAACCTCAAAGCCGGGACAAAAACCCGCCGAGCAGTACTTC CASSQTSKPGQKPAEQYF
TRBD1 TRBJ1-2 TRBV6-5 TGTGCCAGCAGACCCCACCAAACGGACAGGGCCGGCTACACCTTC CASRPHQTDRAGYTF
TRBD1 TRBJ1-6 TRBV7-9 TGTGCCAGCAGCTTGTCAGGGACAGGGAAATCACCCCTCCACTTT CASSLSGTGKSPLHF
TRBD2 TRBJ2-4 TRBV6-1 TGTGCCAGCAGTGATACTAGCGGGAGAAACATTCAGTACTTC CASSDTSGRNIQYF
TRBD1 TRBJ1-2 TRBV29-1 TGCAGCGTGGGGACAGGGTATGGCTACACCTTC CSVGTGYGYTF